These T cell receptor beta chains were read from a single sample in a study of early T cells in non-severe SARS-CoV-2 infection. TCRdb recomputed calls from the 5' RACE reads with MiXCR, one row per CDR3 protein. This sample has tens of thousands of distinct CDR3 sequences, with approximately 10% found just once. The sequencing sample was made of whole blood. All receptors derive from an adult who was a healthcare worker with PCR-confirmed SARS-CoV-2 infection or an uninfected control (not recorded which). CDR3s include the opening cysteine and the closing phenylalanine or tryptophan. A D gene is named only where the DNA matches it firmly. The size field is filled for only some rows; it gives once, few, many or a size class.

TRBJ2-5 | TRBV20-1 | many | NA | TGCAGTGCTCCTGGGGCAGGGGCCGATGAGACCCAGTACTTC | CSAPGAGADETQYF
TRBJ2-5 | TRBV3-1 | NA | TRBD2 | TGTGCCAGCAGCCAAAACCCCTCCCTAGCGGAATACCAAGAGACCCAGTACTTC | CASSQNPSLAEYQETQYF
TRBJ2-3 | TRBV12-3/TRBV12-4 | NA | TRBD2 | TGTGCCAGCAGCCGTCGGACTAGCGGGTCAGATACGCAGTATTTT | CASSRRTSGSDTQYF
TRBJ2-3 | TRBV20-1 | many | TRBD2 | TGCAGTGCTACTGCGAGACTAGCGGGGGAGAACACACCTAGCACAGATACGCAGTATTTT | CSATARLAGENTPSTDTQYF
TRBJ1-3 | TRBV12-3/TRBV12-4 | many | NA | TGTGCCAGCAGTTTTTTTTCTGGAAACACCATATATTTT | CASSFFSGNTIYF
TRBJ2-3 | TRBV5-1 | NA | TRBD1 | TGCGCCAGCAGCTCACAGGGGCCAGATACGCAGTATTTT | CASSSQGPDTQYF
TRBJ2-6 | TRBV15 | many | NA | TGTGCCACCAGCAGAGATCGGGGCTCTGGGGCCAACGTCCTGACTTTC | CATSRDRGSGANVLTF
TRBJ1-1 | TRBV21-1 | few | NA | TGTGCCAGCAAAAGTGAAGCTTTCTTT | CASKSEAFF
TRBJ1-1 | TRBV29-1 | NA | NA | TGCAGCGGCGCGGAGACAGGCGGGAACACTGAAGCTTTCTTT | CSGAETGGNTEAFF
TRBJ1-2 | TRBV7-8 | NA | TRBD1 | TGTGCCAGCAGCTTAACCGGGACAGGGGCCAAAGCTAACTATGGCTACACCTTC | CASSLTGTGAKANYGYTF
TRBJ2-4 | TRBV20-1 | NA | NA | TGCAGTGCTAGAGATGGTTCGGGGGCGGAAAACATTCAGTACTTC | CSARDGSGAENIQYF
TRBJ2-3 | TRBV19 | many | NA | TGTGCCAGTGGAGGAGGCACAGATACGCAGTATTTT | CASGGGTDTQYF
TRBJ2-5 | TRBV6-2/TRBV6-3 | many | NA | TGTGCCAGCAGTAGCTCGTCAGACTCTCTAGAGACCCAGTACTTC | CASSSSSDSLETQYF
TRBJ2-3 | TRBV20-1 | NA | NA | TGCAGTGTCCCAGGAGGGGGCGGGTTTACGCAGTATTTT | CSVPGGGGFTQYF
TRBJ1-3 | TRBV4-3 | many | NA | TGCGCCAGCAGCCAAGATCGGGGAAACACCATATATTTT | CASSQDRGNTIYF
TRBJ1-4 | TRBV12-3/TRBV12-4 | many | TRBD1 | TGTGCCAGCAGTTTAGGAGGGACAGGGAGTAATGAAAAACTGTTTTTT | CASSLGGTGSNEKLFF
TRBJ2-1 | TRBV6-2/TRBV6-3 | NA | NA | TGTGCCAGCAGTTACCGGGAGCGCCTTTACAATGAGCAGTTCTTC | CASSYRERLYNEQFF
TRBJ2-5 | TRBV9 | many | TRBD2 | TGTGCCAGCAGCGTGACCTTAGCGGGGGGCCAAGAGACCCAGTACTTC | CASSVTLAGGQETQYF
TRBJ1-2 | TRBV5-1 | many | NA | TGCGCCAGCAGCATGCCTCCCGGGGGAACAAACTATGGCTACACCTTC | CASSMPPGGTNYGYTF
TRBJ2-4 | TRBV30 | NA | NA | TGTGCCTGGAGTCCGCCTTACAGATTAGCCAAAAACATTCAGTACTTC | CAWSPPYRLAKNIQYF
TRBJ2-5 | TRBV7-7 | many | NA | TGTGCTAGCAGCCCCCCCGTGCCAGAGACCCAGTACTTC | CASSPPVPETQYF
TRBJ2-5 | TRBV7-2 | many | TRBD2 | TGTGCCAGCAGCTTAGGCCCGGGGCTAGCGGTTCAAGAGACCCAGTACTTC | CASSLGPGLAVQETQYF